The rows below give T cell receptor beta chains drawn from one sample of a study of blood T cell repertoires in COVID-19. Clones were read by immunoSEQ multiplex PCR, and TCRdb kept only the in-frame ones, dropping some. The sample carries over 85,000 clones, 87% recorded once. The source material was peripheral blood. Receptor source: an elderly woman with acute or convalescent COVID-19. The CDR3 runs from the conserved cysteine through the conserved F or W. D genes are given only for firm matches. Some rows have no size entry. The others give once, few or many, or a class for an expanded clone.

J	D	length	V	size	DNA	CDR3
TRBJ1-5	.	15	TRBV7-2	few	TGTGCCAGCAGCTTAGAGGGCAGGGCTCGTCAGCCCCAGCATTTT	CASSLEGRARQPQHF
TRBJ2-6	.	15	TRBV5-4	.	TGTGCCAGCAGCTTGGTAAACTCTGGGGCCAACGTCCTGACTTTC	CASSLVNSGANVLTF
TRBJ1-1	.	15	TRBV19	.	TGTGCCAGTAGTAGGGGGAGGGGAGTGAACACTGAAGCTTTCTTT	CASSRGRGVNTEAFF
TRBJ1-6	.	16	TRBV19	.	TGTGCCAGTAGTATAGTCCGGACAGCATCGAATTCACCCCTCCACTTT	CASSIVRTASNSPLHF
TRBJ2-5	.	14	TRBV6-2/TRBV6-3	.	TGTGCCAGCACCCCAGAGGGGGGGGTTGAGACCCAGTACTTC	CASTPEGGVETQYF
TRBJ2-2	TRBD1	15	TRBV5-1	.	TGCGCCAGCAGCACGGGACAGGGGAGCACCGGGGAGCTGTTTTTT	CASSTGQGSTGELFF
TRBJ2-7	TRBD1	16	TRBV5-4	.	TGTGCCAGCAGCGCCGCCGGGACAGGAAAGCCCTACGAGCAGTACTTC	CASSAAGTGKPYEQYF
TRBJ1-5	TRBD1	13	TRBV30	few	TGTGCCTGGAGTGTGGGACAGGGTCAGCCCCAGCATTTT	CAWSVGQGQPQHF
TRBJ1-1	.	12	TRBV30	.	TGTGCCTGGACCCATTCGGCAGGGGAAGCTTTCTTT	CAWTHSAGEAFF
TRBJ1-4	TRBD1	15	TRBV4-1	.	TGCGCCAGCAGCCAACCTTGGGACAGACTTGAAAAACTGTTTTTT	CASSQPWDRLEKLFF
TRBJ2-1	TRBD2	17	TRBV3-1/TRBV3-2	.	TGTGCCAGCAGCCAAGCTAGCGGGGGGGCCCCCTACAATGAGCAGTTCTTC	CASSQASGGAPYNEQFF
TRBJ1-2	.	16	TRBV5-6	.	TGTGCCAGCAGCGAACACCGGCAGGGGCGGAGTGATGGCTACACCTTC	CASSEHRQGRSDGYTF
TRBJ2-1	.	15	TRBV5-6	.	TGTGCCAGCAGCCAAAAGGACAGCTACTACAATGAGCAGTTCTTC	CASSQKDSYYNEQFF
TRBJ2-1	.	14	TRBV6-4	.	TGTGCCAGCTCCTATCAAACTAGCTCCAATGAGCAGTTCTTC	CASSYQTSSNEQFF
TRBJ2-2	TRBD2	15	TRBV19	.	TGTGCCAGTAGTAGGGGGACTACTCTAGCCGGGGAGCTGTTTTTT	CASSRGTTLAGELFF
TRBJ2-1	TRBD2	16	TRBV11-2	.	TGTGCCAGCATCGATCCGGGGACTAGCGGGAGGAATGAGCAGTTCTTC	CASIDPGTSGRNEQFF
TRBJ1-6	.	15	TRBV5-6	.	TGTGCCAGCAGCCGGGAAATGGGCGCAAATTCACCCCTCCACTTT	CASSREMGANSPLHF
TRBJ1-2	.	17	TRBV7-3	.	TGTGCCAGCAGCCGAGAGGGAGGGAGTTCGAGTTATTATGGCTACACCTTC	CASSREGGSSSYYGYTF
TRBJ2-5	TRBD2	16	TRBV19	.	TGTGCCAGTAGTATAGTCGCTAGCGGGAGCTGGGAGACCCAGTACTTC	CASSIVASGSWETQYF
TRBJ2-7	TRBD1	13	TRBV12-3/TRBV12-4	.	TGTGCCAGCTGGGGGACAGGTTCCTACGAGCAGTACTTC	CASWGTGSYEQYF
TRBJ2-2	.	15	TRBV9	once	TGTGCCAGCAGCGTAGATCAGTTTAACACCGGGGAGCTGTTTTTT	CASSVDQFNTGELFF
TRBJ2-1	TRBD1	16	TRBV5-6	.	TGTGCCAGCAGCTTGATCCAGGGGGCTTGGTACAATGAGCAGTTCTTC	CASSLIQGAWYNEQFF
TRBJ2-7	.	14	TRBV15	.	TGTGCCACCAGCAGAGATCGTAGCTCCTACGAGCAGTACTTC	CATSRDRSSYEQYF
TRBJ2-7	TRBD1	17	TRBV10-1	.	TGCGCCAGCAGTGAGTCGTGGTTCGGACAGGGGACTTACGAGCAGTACTTC	CASSESWFGQGTYEQYF
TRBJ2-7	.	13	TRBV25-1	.	TGTGCCAGCAGTGAACGGTTTTTTGACGAGCAGTACTTC	CASSERFFDEQYF
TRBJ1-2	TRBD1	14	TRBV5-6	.	TGTGCCAGCAGCTTGGATGGACAGGTTTATGGCTACACCTTC	CASSLDGQVYGYTF
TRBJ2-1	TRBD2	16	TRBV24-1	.	TGTGCCACCAGTGAGGGTAGCGGGGGGCGGTACAATGAGCAGTTCTTC	CATSEGSGGRYNEQFF
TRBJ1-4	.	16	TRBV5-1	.	TGCGCCAGCAGCTTGGATGGGGCAGGGGCTAATGAAAAACTGTTTTTT	CASSLDGAGANEKLFF
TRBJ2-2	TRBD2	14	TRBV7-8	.	TGTGCCAGCAGTCGGACTAGCCGCACCGGGGAGCTGTTTTTT	CASSRTSRTGELFF
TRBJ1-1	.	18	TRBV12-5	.	TGTGCTAGTGGTTTGGTTTTTTCCGGACAGAGAGGGTTTACTGAAGCTTTCTTT	CASGLVFSGQRGFTEAFF
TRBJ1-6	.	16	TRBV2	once	TGTGCCAAGACACAGACAGCCCTTTCCTATAATTCACCCCTCCACTTT	CAKTQTALSYNSPLHF
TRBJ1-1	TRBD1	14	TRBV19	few	TGTGCCAGTAGACCCGGACAGGGGGCGCCTGAAGCTTTCTTT	CASRPGQGAPEAFF
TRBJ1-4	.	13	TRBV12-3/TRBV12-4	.	TGTGCCAGCAGTCCCGGACAAGGGGAAAAACTGTTTTTT	CASSPGQGEKLFF